The following is a T cell receptor beta chain sequence with its context. The entry originates in a study of control samples from healthy donors and cancer patients. Generated by immunoSEQ multiplex PCR, the TCRdb table keeps only in-frame clones and is missing some. Of more than 150,000 clones in the sample, over 90% were seen once. This clonotype was sampled from a man aged 50 to 59 in good health. Sequenced material: blood.

CDR3 bases: TGTGCCTGGAGTACAGGTTCTAAGACCCAGTACTTC. It codes for CAWSTGSKTQYF. The rearrangement uses TRBV30 and TRBJ2-5; perhaps TRBD1 as D (5 bases). V was clipped by 2 bases and J by 6 bases, with 10 bases between them. The CDR3 is 12 amino acids. Germline assignment: CDR1 GTSNPN and CDR2 SVGIG (reference sequence).